This entry features one T cell receptor (beta chain) sequence. CDR3 length: 14 amino acids. The V gene end was trimmed by 4 bases and the J gene end by 5 bases; junction bases not matched to a gene: 9. Germline V gives CDR1 SGHNT, CDR2 YYREEE (reference sequence). How the authors handled the data: Estimated nucleated cell counts came from reference gene primer amplification. Data came from immunoSEQ multiplex PCR; TCRdb stores just in-frame clones and leaves some out. That table furnishes V, J and clone size, whereas the DNA furnished D and trimming. The sample shows 100,000 to 150,000 clones, around 88% of them seen only once. The sample comes from a study of blood T cell repertoires in COVID-19. Study information: Collection of acute and convalescent COVID-19 samples took place in the United States, Italy and Spain.

The sequenced material came from peripheral blood. The receptor was isolated from a human donor in a cohort sampled during active COVID-19. The chain recombines TRBV5-4 with TRBJ2-7; 7 bases line up with TRBD2. This CDR3 reads CASSPGERGDEQYF. The CDR3 region has the DNA TGTGCCAGCAGCCCGGGGGAGCGGGGTGACGAGCAGTACTTC.